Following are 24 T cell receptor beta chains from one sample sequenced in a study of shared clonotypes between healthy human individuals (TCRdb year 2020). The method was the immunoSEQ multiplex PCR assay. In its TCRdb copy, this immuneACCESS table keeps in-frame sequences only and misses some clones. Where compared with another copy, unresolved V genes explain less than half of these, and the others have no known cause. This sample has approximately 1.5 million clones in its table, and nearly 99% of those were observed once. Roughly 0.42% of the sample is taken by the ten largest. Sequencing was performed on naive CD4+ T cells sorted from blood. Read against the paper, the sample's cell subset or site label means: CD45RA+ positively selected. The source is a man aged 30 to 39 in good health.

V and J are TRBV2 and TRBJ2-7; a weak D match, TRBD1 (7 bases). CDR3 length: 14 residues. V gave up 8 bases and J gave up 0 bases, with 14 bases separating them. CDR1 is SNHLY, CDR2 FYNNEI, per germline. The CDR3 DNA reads TGTGCCAGCGGCAGGAGGGACAGCTCCTACGAGCAGTACTTC. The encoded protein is CASGRRDSSYEQYF.

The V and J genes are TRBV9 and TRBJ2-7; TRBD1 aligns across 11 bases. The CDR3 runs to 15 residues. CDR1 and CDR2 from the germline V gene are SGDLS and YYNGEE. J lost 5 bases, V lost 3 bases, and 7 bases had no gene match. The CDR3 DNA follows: TGTGCCAGCAGCGCACTCGGACAGGGGGCGCACGAGCAGTACTTC. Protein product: CASSALGQGAHEQYF.

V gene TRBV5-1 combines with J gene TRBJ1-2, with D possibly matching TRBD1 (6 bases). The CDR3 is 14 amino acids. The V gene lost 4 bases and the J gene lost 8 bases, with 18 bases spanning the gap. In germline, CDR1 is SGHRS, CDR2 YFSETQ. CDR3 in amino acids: CASSPLTGSQGYTF. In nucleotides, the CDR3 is TGCGCCAGCAGCCCCCTGACAGGATCGCAAGGCTACACCTTC.

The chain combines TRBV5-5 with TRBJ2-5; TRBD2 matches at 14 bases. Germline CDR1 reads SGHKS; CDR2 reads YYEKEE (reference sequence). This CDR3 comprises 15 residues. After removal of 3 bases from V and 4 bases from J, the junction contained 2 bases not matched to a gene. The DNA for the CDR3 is TGTGCCAGCAGCTATGGACTAGCGGGGGGAGAGACCCAGTACTTC. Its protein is CASSYGLAGGETQYF.

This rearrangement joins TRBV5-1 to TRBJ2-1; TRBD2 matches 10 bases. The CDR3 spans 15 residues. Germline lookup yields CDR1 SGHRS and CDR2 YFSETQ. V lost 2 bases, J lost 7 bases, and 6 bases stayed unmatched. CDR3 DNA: TGCGCCAGCAGCTTCCTAGCGGGAGTGAGTAATGAGCAGTTCTTC. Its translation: CASSFLAGVSNEQFF.

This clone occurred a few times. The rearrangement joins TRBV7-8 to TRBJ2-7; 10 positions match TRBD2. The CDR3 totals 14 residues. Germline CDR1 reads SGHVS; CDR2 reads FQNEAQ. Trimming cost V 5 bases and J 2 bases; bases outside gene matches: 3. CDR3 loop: CASSLGLAAYEQYF. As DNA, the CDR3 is TGTGCCAGCAGCCTCGGACTAGCGGCCTACGAGCAGTACTTC. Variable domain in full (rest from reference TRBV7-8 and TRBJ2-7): GAGVSQSPRYKVAKRGQDVALRCDPISGHVSLFWYQQALGQGPEFLTYFQNEAQLDKSGLPSDRFFAERPEGSVSTLKIQRTQQEDSAVYLCASSLGLAAYEQYFGPGTRLTVT.

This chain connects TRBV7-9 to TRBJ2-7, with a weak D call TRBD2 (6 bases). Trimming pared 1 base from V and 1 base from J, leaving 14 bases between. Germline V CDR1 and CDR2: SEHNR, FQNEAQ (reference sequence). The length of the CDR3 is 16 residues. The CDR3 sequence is CASSLVSGARSYEQYF. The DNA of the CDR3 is TGTGCCAGCAGCTTAGTATCGGGAGCTCGGTCCTACGAGCAGTACTTC.

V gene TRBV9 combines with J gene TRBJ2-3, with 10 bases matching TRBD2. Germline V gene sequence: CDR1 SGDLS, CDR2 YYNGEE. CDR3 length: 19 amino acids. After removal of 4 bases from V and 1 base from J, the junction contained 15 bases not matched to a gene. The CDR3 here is CASSSLSSGSFPGTDTQYF. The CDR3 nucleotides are TGTGCCAGCAGCTCCCTTTCTAGCGGGAGTTTTCCCGGCACAGATACGCAGTATTTT.

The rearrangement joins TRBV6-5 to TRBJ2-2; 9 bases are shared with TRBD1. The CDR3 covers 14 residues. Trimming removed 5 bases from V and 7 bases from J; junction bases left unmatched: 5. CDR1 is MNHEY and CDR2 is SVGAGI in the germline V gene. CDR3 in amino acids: CASSPTGGGGELFF. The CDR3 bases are TGTGCCAGCAGTCCAACAGGGGGCGGCGGGGAGCTGTTTTTT.

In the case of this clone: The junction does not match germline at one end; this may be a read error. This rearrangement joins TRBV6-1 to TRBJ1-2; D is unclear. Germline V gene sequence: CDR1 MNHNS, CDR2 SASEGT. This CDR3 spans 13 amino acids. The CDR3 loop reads CASSEYPGASEAF. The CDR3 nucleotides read TGTGCCAGCAGTGAATACCCAGGCGCCAGTGAGGCCTTC.

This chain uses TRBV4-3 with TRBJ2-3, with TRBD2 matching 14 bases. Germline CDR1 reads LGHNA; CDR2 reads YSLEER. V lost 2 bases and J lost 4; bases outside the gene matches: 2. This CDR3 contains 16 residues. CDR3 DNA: TGCGCCAGCAGCCAAACGGGACTAGCGGGAGCAGATACGCAGTATTTT. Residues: CASSQTGLAGADTQYF.

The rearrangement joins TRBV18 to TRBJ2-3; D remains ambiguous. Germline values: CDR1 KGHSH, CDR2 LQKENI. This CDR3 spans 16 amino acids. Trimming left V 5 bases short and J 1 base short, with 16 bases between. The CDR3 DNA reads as TGTGCCAGCTCAGACCCTAACAAATCTGGCACAGATACGCAGTATTTT. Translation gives CASSDPNKSGTDTQYF.

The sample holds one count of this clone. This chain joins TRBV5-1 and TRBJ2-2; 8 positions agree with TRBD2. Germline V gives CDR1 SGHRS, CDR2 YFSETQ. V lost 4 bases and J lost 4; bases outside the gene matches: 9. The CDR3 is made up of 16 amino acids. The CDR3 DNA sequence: TGCGCCAGCAGCCCGGCCCCAGCGGGAGTCACCGGGGAGCTGTTTTTT. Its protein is CASSPAPAGVTGELFF.

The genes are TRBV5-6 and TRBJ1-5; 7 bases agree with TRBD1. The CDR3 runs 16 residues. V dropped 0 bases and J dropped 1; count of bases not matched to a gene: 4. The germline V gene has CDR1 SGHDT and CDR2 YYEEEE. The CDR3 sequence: CASSLVRQGSNQPQHF. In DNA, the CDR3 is TGTGCCAGCAGCTTGGTCCGACAGGGCAGCAATCAGCCCCAGCATTTT.

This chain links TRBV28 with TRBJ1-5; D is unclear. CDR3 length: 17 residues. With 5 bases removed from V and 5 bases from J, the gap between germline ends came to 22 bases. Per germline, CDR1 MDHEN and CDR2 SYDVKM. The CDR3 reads CASSPFLLIHGDQPQHF. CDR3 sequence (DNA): TGTGCCAGCAGTCCCTTTCTTTTGATACATGGCGATCAGCCCCAGCATTTT. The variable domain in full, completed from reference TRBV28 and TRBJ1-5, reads DVKVTQSSRYLVKRTGEKVFLECVQDMDHENMFWYRQDPGLGLRLIYFSYDVKMKEKGDIPEGYSVSREKKERFSLILESASTNQTSMYLCASSPFLLIHGDQPQHFGDGTRLSIL.

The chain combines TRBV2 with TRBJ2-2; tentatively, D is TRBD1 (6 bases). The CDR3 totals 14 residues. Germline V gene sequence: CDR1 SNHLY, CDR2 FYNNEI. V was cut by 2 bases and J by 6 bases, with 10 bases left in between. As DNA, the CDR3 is TGTGCCAGCAGTGAATCTGGGACACCCGGGGAGCTGTTTTTT. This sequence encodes CASSESGTPGELFF.

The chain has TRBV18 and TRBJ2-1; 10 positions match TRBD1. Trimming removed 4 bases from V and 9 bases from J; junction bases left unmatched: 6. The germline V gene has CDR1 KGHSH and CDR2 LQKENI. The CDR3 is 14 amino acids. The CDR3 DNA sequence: TGTGCCAGCTCACGACCGACAGGGGGCGGTGAGCAGTTCTTC. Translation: CASSRPTGGGEQFF. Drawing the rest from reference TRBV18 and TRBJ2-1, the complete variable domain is NAGVMQNPRHLVRRRGQEARLRCSPMKGHSHVYWYRQLPEEGLKFMVYLQKENIIDESGMPKERFSAEFPKEGPSILRIQQVVRGDSAAYFCASSRPTGGGEQFFGPGTRLTVL.

The CDR3 spells CASSLQRVATDTQYF. CDR3 in DNA: TGCGCCAGCAGCTTGCAACGAGTTGCGACAGATACGCAGTATTTT. The chain links TRBV5-1 to TRBJ2-3, with unresolved D. V was trimmed by 1 base and J by 3 bases, leaving 12 bases between them. The CDR3 covers 15 residues. The germline gives CDR1 SGHRS, CDR2 YFSETQ.

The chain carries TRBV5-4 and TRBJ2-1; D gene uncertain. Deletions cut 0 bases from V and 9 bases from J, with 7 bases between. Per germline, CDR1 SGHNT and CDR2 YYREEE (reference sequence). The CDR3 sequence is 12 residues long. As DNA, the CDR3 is TGTGCCAGCAGCTTGGCGGAAGGTGAGCAGTTCTTC. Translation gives CASSLAEGEQFF.

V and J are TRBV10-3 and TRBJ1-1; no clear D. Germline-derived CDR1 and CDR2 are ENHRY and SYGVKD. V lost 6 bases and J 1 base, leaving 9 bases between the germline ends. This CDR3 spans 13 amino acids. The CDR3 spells CAIRTDGNTEAFF. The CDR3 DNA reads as TGTGCCATCAGAACCGACGGGAACACTGAAGCTTTCTTT.

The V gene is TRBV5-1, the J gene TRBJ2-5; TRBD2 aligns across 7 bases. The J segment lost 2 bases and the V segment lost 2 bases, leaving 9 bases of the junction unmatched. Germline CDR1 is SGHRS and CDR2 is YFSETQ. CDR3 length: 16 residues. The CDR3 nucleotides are TGCGCCAGCAGCTTCAACCCGGGGGGTTTACAAGAGACCCAGTACTTC. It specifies CASSFNPGGLQETQYF.

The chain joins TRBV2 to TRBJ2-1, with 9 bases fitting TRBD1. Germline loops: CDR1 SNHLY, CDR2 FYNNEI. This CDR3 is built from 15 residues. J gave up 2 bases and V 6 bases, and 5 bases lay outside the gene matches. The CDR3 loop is CASRVGQGTYNEQFF. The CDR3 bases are TGTGCCAGCAGAGTGGGACAGGGTACCTACAATGAGCAGTTCTTC.

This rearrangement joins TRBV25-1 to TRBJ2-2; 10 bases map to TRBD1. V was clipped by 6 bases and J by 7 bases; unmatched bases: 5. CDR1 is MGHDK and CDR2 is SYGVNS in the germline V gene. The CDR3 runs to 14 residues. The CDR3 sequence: CASRGTGAVGELFF. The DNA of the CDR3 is TGTGCCAGCAGGGGGACAGGGGCGGTCGGGGAGCTGTTTTTT. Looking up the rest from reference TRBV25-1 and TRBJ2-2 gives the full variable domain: EADIYQTPRYLVIGTGKKITLECSQTMGHDKMYWYQQDPGMELHLIHYSYGVNSTEKGDLSSESTVSRIRTEHFPLTLESARPSHTSQYLCASRGTGAVGELFFGEGSRLTVL.

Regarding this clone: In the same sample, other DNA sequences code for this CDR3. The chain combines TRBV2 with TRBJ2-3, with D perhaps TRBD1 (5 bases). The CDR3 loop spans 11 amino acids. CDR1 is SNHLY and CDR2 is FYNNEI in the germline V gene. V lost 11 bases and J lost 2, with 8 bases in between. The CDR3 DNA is TGTGCCTCAGGGTACACAGATACGCAGTATTTT. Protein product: CASGYTDTQYF. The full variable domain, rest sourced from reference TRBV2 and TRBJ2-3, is EPEVTQTPSHQVTQMGQEVILRCVPISNHLYFYWYRQILGQKVEFLVSFYNNEISEKSEIFDDQFSVERPDGSNFTLKIRSTKLEDSAMYFCASGYTDTQYFGPGTRLTVL.